The sequence of this TCR beta chain was determined in a study of cytomegalovirus exposure and HLA in healthy donors (TCRdb year 2017). In the study overall: According to an earlier analysis of a few hundred of the donors, about 179 million T cells yielded 117 million unique TCR beta sequences and 250 to 350 Gb of sequence data. An early release covering roughly 600 HLA-typed donors comprised 250 to 350 gigabases of sequencing data and roughly 86 million unique TCR sequences. The genetic ancestry cluster associated with self-reported Caucasian donors included about 84% of the 398 genotyped donors. The study was designed to test whether signatures of past pathogen exposure could be identified by cataloging public T cell receptors. The T cell repertoires of 550 to 850 subjects were profiled by immunosequencing and related to cytomegalovirus serostatus. Besides the first cohort of approximately 670 subjects, a separate validation cohort made up of over a hundred different subjects was used. To predict cytomegalovirus infection status, the study combined high-throughput TCR immunosequencing, statistical association of individual TCRs with disease status, and machine learning. To study patterns of TCR occurrence, a later analysis re-analyzed previously published TCR beta repertoires from several hundred donors and added high-resolution HLA genotyping. The later analysis used no new phenotypic data to find candidate immune exposures, relying instead on TCR beta sequences and their occurrence across donors. To decide whether each TCR beta V gene segment behaved as functional or pseudogenic, an earlier analysis of several hundred of the donors relied on high-throughput TCR beta sequencing. Donor age, sex, ethnicity and CMV serostatus were compiled alongside the repertoire data. A later genetic analysis used genome-wide SNP genotypes for 398 of the 666 donors, treating that subset as a discovery cohort. All discovery cohort repertoires had been generated using a single sequencing platform. Class I and class II HLA loci were covered by the typing at four-digit resolution. The number of donors typed differed by locus, with roughly 629-640 for A, B, C, DRB1 and DQB1, around 560 for DQA1, about 610 for DPA1, and around 430 for DPB1. Roughly 5 DR-DQ haplotypes were handled as single units for association and clustering, since linkage in the cohort was strong. Among some 400 genotyped donors of the cohort, an average of around 240,000 unique TCR beta nucleotide sequences was sequenced per donor, of which roughly 18% were non-productive. Study-level results and caveats: In a later analysis, TCR association rates were found to vary across HLA loci, with the most associated TCRs seen for DRB1 alleles and the fewest for HLA-C alleles. Most TCR sequences were seen in very few donors, while some public TCRs were found in many individuals. Because HLA typing was unavailable for some donors at each locus, only the typed subset was used in association tests. In a later analysis, HLA-associated TCR beta chains were found to be more clonally expanded and to have lower generation probabilities than equally common non-associated chains. Only TCR beta chains were sequenced in this cohort, and the absence of alpha or paired-chain data limited detectable features. Compared with the roughly 710-donor mean, donors in an Asian-associated ancestry cluster had fewer N-insertions in productive TCRs, according to a later genetic analysis. In an earlier analysis of 500 to 650 of the donors, most TCR beta V segments appeared in productive rearrangements about 87% or about 30% of the time, broadly matching IMGT annotations. The classifier was reported to diagnose cytomegalovirus status with high specificity and sensitivity in both the original and validation cohorts. CMV serostatus was the only immune exposure information available for the cohort. In a later analysis, several top co-occurrence clusters were reported to appear linked to parvovirus B19, influenza, CMV and Epstein-Barr virus. Because the 87-base-pair reads could not distinguish some IMGT-functional V segments, including TRBV6-2 and TRBV6-3, those segments were excluded. Because counts were too low, 15 to 20 rarely observed V segments, including chromosome 9 orphons, were excluded from the earlier analysis of under 650 of the donors. V-gene and J-gene trimming of TCR beta chains was associated with a missense DCLRE1C variant in a later genetic analysis, and the association was replicated in an independent cohort. According to the authors, the approach could potentially be generalized to other disease states and immunological phenotypes. When HLA alleles, especially DR and DQ, strongly co-occurred, attributing TCR associations to individual alleles was difficult. The presence/absence analyses assumed that sequencing depth was roughly uniform across donors, and that assumption may not be true. In a later analysis, 16,951 TCR beta sequences were associated with specific HLA alleles at a false discovery rate of 0.05. In vitro tests confirmed that a few of the cytomegalovirus-associated TCR beta chains recognize cytomegalovirus antigens. A cluster of highly shared sequence variants was judged likely to represent a technical artifact of the sequencing pipeline. Linkage disequilibrium might explain the correlated functional status among segregating V segments, but an unknown experimental factor could not be ruled out. A further reported finding was that TCR beta sequences accurately predicted the HLA-A and HLA-B alleles for most subjects in the first cohort. A later analysis found that most CMV-associated TCR beta chains appeared HLA-restricted, with HLA associations seemingly driven largely by CMV exposure. In the study, around 160 TCR beta chains were listed as associated with cytomegalovirus.

A remark on this clone: Its antigen specificity is not known. No per-base quality is available; no much larger clone lies one base away.

To prepare the library, the immunoSEQ multiplex PCR assay was applied. For the multiplex PCR, a mixture combining 60 forward primers for TCR Vbeta segments and 13 reverse primers for TCR Jbeta segments was used. Amplification of the CDR3 region of rearranged TCR beta genes was performed with a multiplex PCR assay on genomic DNA. The Illumina HiSeq System was used to sequence the amplified TCR beta libraries as 87-base-pair reads. Per the source publication's procedure: Across the roughly 640 repertoires, a later analysis counted some 81 million unique TCR beta chains, 9 million to 14 million of which were shared by at least two donors. Raw reads were error-corrected and collapsed into unique sequences by a nearest-neighbor algorithm in which closely related sequences were merged to remove PCR and sequencing errors. CDR3 sequences were aligned to IMGT reference sequences to assign V, D and J gene segments. For a sequence to be retained, a match of at least six nucleotides to both a V gene segment and a J gene segment was required. A rearrangement counted as productive if the CDR3 had no stop codons and remained in frame with V and J, and every other rearrangement counted as non-productive. Following IMGT convention, CDR3 was defined as the stretch from the second conserved V-encoded cysteine up to the conserved J-encoded phenylalanine. The earlier analysis of 500 to 600 of the donors excluded sequences that lacked an unambiguous match to a single V gene segment. In an earlier analysis of 450 to 700 of the donors, V segments were called functional above 56.7% productive rearrangements and were called segregating when the between-donor standard deviation exceeded 5%. To diagnose cytomegalovirus status from the catalog of TCR beta chain sequences, a statistical classification framework was built. V and J gene assignment, in a later analysis, came from comparing TCR nucleotide sequences with IMGT/GENE-DB human TR gene sequences. In a later analysis, CDR3 sequences and most-parsimonious VDJ recombination scenarios were assigned using the TCRdist pipeline. In a later analysis, each TCR beta chain was defined by its CDR3 amino acid sequence together with its V-gene family, and reads lacking a unique V-gene family were excluded. To address suspected cross-contamination and a sequencing artifact, a later analysis removed several hundred highly shared, low-generation-probability nucleotide sequences. A later analysis calculated a clonal expansion index for each public chain from normalized within-repertoire ranks of inferred template counts. In a later analysis, generation probabilities were computed with a VDJ recombination model fitted to out-of-frame rearrangements, and the resulting probabilities were checked against IGoR. Hypergeometric tests were used in a later analysis to score TCR-TCR, TCR-HLA and TCR-CMV co-occurrence, with a repertoire-size bias correction applied to the TCR pairs. In a later analysis, false discovery rates were estimated by permuting HLA or CMV assignments 20 times. In a later analysis, co-occurring TCRs were grouped using DBSCAN, and TCRdist sequence similarity was added for clustering within HLA-allele-positive subsets. For co-occurrence clustering, repertoires with fewer than 30,000 or more than 120,000 public chains were excluded, along with about five repertoires with anomalous nucleotide sharing. Drawn from immuneACCESS, this table holds only the in-frame rearrangements with V and J called that TCRdb kept. Clones are partly lost; checked studies trace under half to an unresolved V gene and leave the rest unexplained. The V and J calls and clone size were taken over from that table, and D and trimming were inferred from the DNA. The sample table shows around 140,000 clones, and roughly 76% are seen once. Of the sample, around 1.7% is held by the ten largest clones.

The cohort consisted of 670 or so healthy bone marrow donors. At the time of sampling, every cohort member was nominally healthy, though immune exposures that went unrecorded were likely present. The donor was CMV seronegative and belonged to the group of approximately 320 seronegative cohort members. A peripheral blood sample was provided by each donor, and peripheral blood mononuclear cells were used for TCR beta sequencing. Genomic DNA was extracted from the blood cell samples with the Qiagen DNeasy Blood Extraction Kit. The CDR3 covers 15 residues, taking in both the cysteine and the phenylalanine. Just the 45-base CDR3 DNA is kept, in frame starting at base 1. V gives up 6 bases and J gives up 4 bases, and the segment between their germline ends measures 15 bases. From a lookup of the germline V gene, CDR1 and CDR2 are MDHEN and SYDVKM.

Sequenced sample: PBMCs. The chain employs TRBV28 and TRBJ1-4; a tentative D match to TRBD1 spans 5 bases. The TCR comes from a female donor in good health and CMV-seronegative. CDR3 loop: CASRTGGVSNEKLFF. The DNA is TGTGCCAGCAGAACTGGAGGGGTCAGTAATGAAAAACTGTTTTTT. The full variable domain, completed from the reference TRBV28 and TRBJ1-4 proteins outside the CDR3, reads DVKVTQSSRYLVKRTGEKVFLECVQDMDHENMFWYRQDPGLGLRLIYFSYDVKMKEKGDIPEGYSVSREKKERFSLILESASTNQTSMYLCASRTGGVSNEKLFFGSGTQLSVL.